These 23 T cell receptor beta chains were all obtained from the same sample, sequenced in a study of T cell responses to AZD1222 COVID-19 vaccine. Sequenced by immunoSEQ multiplex PCR; TCRdb stores in-frame clones only, minus some. Among around 130,000 clones listed, over 75% were seen once. This material consisted of peripheral blood, taken 28 days after the second dose of the MenACWY control vaccine. Every receptor here comes from an adult who received the MenACWY meningococcal vaccine as a control.

This chain joins TRBV7-9 and TRBJ1-2, with D possibly being TRBD1 (6 bases). CDR1 is SEHNR, CDR2 FQNEAQ, per germline (reference sequence). This CDR3 region has 16 residues. The germline V and J ends were trimmed by 7 bases and 0 bases, with 18 bases remaining between them. This CDR3 reads CASTLARDTANYGYTF. The CDR3 DNA reads as TGTGCCAGCACCCTGGCCCGGGACACCGCTAACTATGGCTACACCTTC.

This chain links TRBV6-2 or TRBV6-3 with TRBJ2-2; D unresolved. CDR3 length equals 15 residues. Germline V gives CDR1 MNHEY, CDR2 SVGEGT. The V and J ends lost 0 bases and 3 bases respectively, with 8 bases between them. CDR3 coding DNA: TGTGCCAGCAGTTACTCGATACAGTACACCGGGGAGCTGTTTTTT. The encoded protein is CASSYSIQYTGELFF.

This chain joins TRBV6-5 and TRBJ2-3, with 8 bases identical to TRBD2. Germline V gene sequence: CDR1 MNHEY, CDR2 SVGAGI. The CDR3 runs 12 residues. With 6 bases clipped from V and 4 bases from J, the junction kept 0 bases outside the gene matches. This CDR3 is CASRRGADTQYF. DNA of the CDR3: TGTGCCAGCAGGCGGGGGGCAGATACGCAGTATTTT.

The CDR3 here is CSVDGTGLSTDTQYF. CDR3 bases: TGCAGCGTTGACGGGACAGGGTTAAGCACAGATACGCAGTATTTT. The genes are TRBV29-1 and TRBJ2-3, with 9 nucleotides matching TRBD1. This CDR3 contains 15 residues. V trimming: 3 bases; J trimming: 0 bases; junction bases outside the gene matches: 4. CDR1 is SQVTM and CDR2 is ANQGSEA in the germline V gene.

The gene calls are TRBV27 and TRBJ2-5; TRBD2 matches 13 bases. The junction had 1 base not matched to a gene; V was cut back by 8 bases and J by 4 bases. The CDR3 length is 13 residues. Germline V gene sequence: CDR1 MNHEY, CDR2 SMNVEV (reference sequence). The DNA for the CDR3 is TGTGCCAGCGGGACTAGCGGGATAGAGACCCAGTACTTC. It translates to CASGTSGIETQYF.

The V gene is TRBV7-2, the J gene TRBJ2-1; 8 bases are a match to TRBD1. Germline V gene sequence: CDR1 SGHTA, CDR2 FQGNSA. The V gene end was trimmed by 5 bases and the J gene end by 2 bases; junction bases not matched to a gene: 5. The CDR3 is 15 residues long. CDR3 coding DNA: TGTGCCAGCAGCCGTGACAGGGGTCCCTACAATGAGCAGTTCTTC. It specifies CASSRDRGPYNEQFF.

This chain connects TRBV4-2 to TRBJ2-4; 10 bases are a match to TRBD2. Germline assignment: CDR1 LGHNA and CDR2 YNFKEQ. J lost 1 base, V lost 3 bases, and 18 bases had no gene match. The CDR3 runs 21 residues. This CDR3 reads CASSHVGGAGGTTLAKNIQYF. CDR3 coding DNA: TGTGCCAGCAGCCACGTGGGTGGAGCGGGGGGGACGACGTTGGCCAAAAACATTCAGTACTTC.

This chain uses TRBV7-9 with TRBJ1-5; possibly TRBD1 for D (5 bases). The germline V gene has CDR1 SEHNR and CDR2 FQNEAQ (reference sequence). CDR3 size: 14 residues. The V end lost 0 bases, the J end lost 6 bases, and 9 bases lay between the germline ends. CDR3 residues: CASSLAAGLQPQHF. CDR3 sequence (DNA): TGTGCCAGCAGCTTAGCGGCGGGGCTTCAGCCCCAGCATTTT.

This clone was counted only a few times. The chain is built from TRBV3-1 (or the pseudogene TRBV3-2) and TRBJ2-5; 11 bases fit TRBD2. V lost 4 bases, J lost 5 bases, and 9 bases stayed unmatched. This CDR3 is 16 amino acids long. Germline V gene sequence: CDR1 LGHDT, CDR2 YNNKEL (reference sequence). The CDR3 sequence is CASSPPYWTSGETQYF. The CDR3 region has the DNA TGTGCCAGCAGCCCGCCTTATTGGACTAGCGGGGAGACCCAGTACTTC.

J is TRBJ2-1 and V is TRBV14, with D possibly being TRBD2 (5 bases). Germline CDR1 and CDR2: SGHDN and FVKESK. V lost 1 base and J lost 5, with 15 bases in between. The CDR3 runs 16 residues. The CDR3 DNA follows: TGTGCCAGCAGCCAAGTGCGAGGGTTGAGGAACAATGAGCAGTTCTTC. Residues: CASSQVRGLRNNEQFF.

This chain uses TRBV3-1 (or the pseudogene TRBV3-2) with TRBJ1-6; 9 bases match TRBD1. The V segment lost 4 bases and the J segment 3 bases; nucleotides outside the gene matches: 4. CDR1 is LGHDT, CDR2 YNNKEL, per germline (reference sequence). The CDR3 sequence is 16 residues long. The CDR3 bases are TGTGCCAGCAGCCCCCGGGACAGGGTCTATAATTCACCCCTCCACTTT. Translated, it gives CASSPRDRVYNSPLHF.

The V gene is TRBV28, the J gene TRBJ1-2, with D maybe TRBD1 (5 bases). The germline gives CDR1 MDHEN, CDR2 SYDVKM. V was cut by 4 bases and J by 6 bases, with 21 bases left in between. The length of the CDR3 is 16 residues. CDR3 coding DNA: TGTGCCAGCAGTTCCAGGACTGGGACCGTATCTAATGGCTACACCTTC. Protein product: CASSSRTGTVSNGYTF.

The V and J genes are TRBV6-5 and TRBJ1-6, with D hard to call. Germline V gene data show CDR1 as MNHEY and CDR2 as SVGAGI. Between the trimmed V and J ends, which lost 4 bases and 8 bases, there was a span of 12 bases. The CDR3 runs 14 residues. This chain's CDR3 is CASSSGNGDSPLHF. DNA for the CDR3: TGTGCCAGCAGTTCGGGCAACGGGGATTCACCCCTCCACTTT.

The chain recombines TRBV5-1 with TRBJ2-7; a weak D match, TRBD1 (7 bases). The CDR3 is made up of 16 amino acids. CDR1 SGHRS and CDR2 YFSETQ come from the germline V gene. Between the trimmed V and J ends, which lost 4 bases and 1 base, there was a span of 18 bases. The CDR3 nucleotides read TGCGCCAGCAGCCCCCGACAGGGACTCACTTCCTACGAGCAGTACTTC. Protein product: CASSPRQGLTSYEQYF. The full variable domain, in which reference TRBV5-1 and TRBJ2-7 provide the parts outside the CDR3, is KAGVTQTPRYLIKTRGQQVTLSCSPISGHRSVSWYQQTPGQGLQFLFEYFSETQRNKGNFPGRFSGRQFSNSRSEMNVSTLELGDSALYLCASSPRQGLTSYEQYFGPGTRLTVT.

V gene TRBV20-1 combines with J gene TRBJ2-7, with no clear D. The germline V gene encodes CDR1 DFQATT and CDR2 SNEGSKA (reference sequence). The CDR3 extends over 11 amino acids. V shed 7 bases and J shed 5 bases, with 12 bases lying between them. The CDR3 protein is CSGAIEDEQYF. CDR3 DNA sequence: TGCAGTGGGGCTATCGAGGACGAGCAGTACTTC.

The rearrangement uses TRBV3-1 (or the pseudogene TRBV3-2) and TRBJ2-3; D not resolved. The CDR3 totals 16 residues. Germline-derived CDR1 and CDR2 are LGHDT and YNNKEL (reference sequence). V was shortened by 0 bases and J by 2 bases, with 12 bases between the two germline ends. CDR3 sequence: CASSQDIGLNTDTQYF. The DNA of the CDR3 is TGTGCCAGCAGCCAAGATATAGGGCTAAACACAGATACGCAGTATTTT.

V gene TRBV28 combines with J gene TRBJ1-4; 10 nucleotides line up with TRBD1. This CDR3 contains 13 residues. V shed 6 bases, J shed 7 bases, and the junction held 2 bases outside the gene matches. CDR1 is MDHEN, CDR2 SYDVKM, per germline. The CDR3 spells CASRTGGREKLFF. The CDR3 region has the DNA TGTGCCAGCAGGACAGGGGGCCGTGAAAAACTGTTTTTT.

The chain uses TRBV19 and TRBJ2-2; D gene uncertain. Trimming took off 4 bases at V and 3 bases at J, with 15 bases between the two ends. Per germline, CDR1 LNHDA and CDR2 SQIVND (reference sequence). The CDR3 has 16 amino acids. This CDR3 is CASSRPPGRDTGELFF. For the CDR3, the DNA is TGTGCCAGTAGTAGGCCGCCCGGAAGGGACACCGGGGAGCTGTTTTTT.

The chain links TRBV3-1 (or the pseudogene TRBV3-2) to TRBJ2-3; TRBD1 matches at 8 bases. The CDR3 loop spans 17 amino acids. The junction had 5 bases not matched to a gene; V was cut back by 0 bases and J by 0 bases. The germline gives CDR1 LGHDT, CDR2 YNNKEL (reference sequence). CDR3 DNA: TGTGCCAGCAGCCAAGATCAGGGGGCGGAGAGCACAGATACGCAGTATTTT. Its protein product is CASSQDQGAESTDTQYF.

The rearrangement joins TRBV5-1 to TRBJ2-3; 15 nucleotides match TRBD2. The CDR3 covers 16 residues. V lost 4 bases and J lost 5; bases outside the gene matches: 5. Looked up from germline, CDR1 is SGHRS and CDR2 is YFSETQ. CDR3 amino acids: CASSKGLAGGIDTQYF. In DNA form, the CDR3 reads TGCGCCAGCAGCAAAGGACTAGCGGGGGGGATAGATACGCAGTATTTT.

The chain links TRBV2 to TRBJ2-4, with 9 positions matching TRBD1. The CDR3 has 16 residues. Germline CDR1 SNHLY, CDR2 FYNNEI. V shed 0 bases and J 1 base; nucleotides not matched to a gene: 1. CDR3 sequence: CASSEAGQGAKNIQYF. CDR3 nucleotides: TGTGCCAGCAGTGAAGCCGGACAGGGGGCCAAAAACATTCAGTACTTC.

This clone was observed a single time. This rearrangement joins TRBV5-5 to TRBJ1-5; unclear D gene. The CDR3 runs 12 residues. V was pared by 0 bases and J by 7 bases, with 5 bases between. Germline V gene lookup returns CDR1 SGHKS and CDR2 YYEKEE (reference sequence). The CDR3 nucleotides are TGTGCCAGCAGCTTGGTCGGACAGCCCCAGCATTTT. Protein sequence: CASSLVGQPQHF.

This clone was seen a single time. This chain connects TRBV7-9 to TRBJ2-3; TRBD1 might be the D (6 bases). The ends were cut back, 4 bases at V and 2 bases at J, with 13 bases in the middle. Germline lookup yields CDR1 SEHNR and CDR2 FQNEAQ (reference sequence). CDR3 length equals 15 residues. CDR3 residues: CASSSGQTLTDTQYF. The CDR3 nucleotides read TGTGCCAGCAGCTCAGGACAGACACTCACAGATACGCAGTATTTT.